This is a list of T cell receptor beta chains from one sample in a study of T cell repertoires in cytomegalovirus infection. Via MiXCR, TCRdb re-called the reads, giving one row per CDR3 protein. The table includes 150,000 to 200,000 distinct CDR3 sequences, 8.5% to 10% detected once. The sequenced material came from PBMCs. These receptors were collected from a human donor in good health (CMV status not recorded). Some clones in this sample may be carry-over from other donors' samples. Both conserved end residues are part of each CDR3. The order of the fields is CDR3 protein, CDR3 DNA, V gene, D gene, J gene, clone size. D genes are given only for firm matches. Rows give clone size only sometimes, using once, few, many, or a class for an expanded clone.

CASSLSGLAFRADTQYF,TGTGCCAGCAGCTTATCGGGACTAGCCTTTCGTGCAGATACGCAGTATTTT,TRBV7-2,TRBD2,TRBJ2-3,many
CATSDPDGKTYNEQFF,TGTGCCACCAGTGATCCGGACGGTAAGACTTACAATGAGCAGTTCTTC,TRBV24-1,-,TRBJ2-1,many
CASGRRGFNTEAFF,TGCGCCAGCGGGCGAAGGGGGTTTAACACTGAAGCTTTCTTT,TRBV23-1,-,TRBJ1-1,few
CASSTRGRDTEAFF,TGTGCCAGCAGTACGAGGGGGCGCGACACTGAAGCTTTCTTT,TRBV28,TRBD1,TRBJ1-1,many
CSAPAREGRLTEAFF,TGCAGTGCCCCTGCCCGGGAAGGGAGACTAACTGAAGCTTTCTTT,TRBV20-1,-,TRBJ1-1,-
CASRILAGGADTQYF,TGTGCCAGTAGGATACTAGCGGGAGGCGCAGATACGCAGTATTTT,TRBV19,TRBD2,TRBJ2-3,-
CSARVRDRANYGYTF,TGCAGTGCTAGAGTCCGGGACAGGGCCAACTATGGCTACACCTTC,TRBV20-1,TRBD1,TRBJ1-2,many
CASSPGTDGYTF,TGTGCCAGCTCACCCGGGACGGATGGCTACACCTTC,TRBV18,-,TRBJ1-2,many
CASSLSRGGNEQYF,TGTGCCAGCAGCTTATCTAGAGGCGGGAACGAGCAGTACTTC,TRBV11-1,-,TRBJ2-7,many
CASSRGLAFDTQYF,TGTGCCAGCAGCCGAGGACTAGCATTTGATACGCAGTATTTT,TRBV6-4,TRBD2,TRBJ2-3,few
CATSGADTYEQYF,TGTGCCACCAGTGGAGCGGACACCTACGAGCAGTACTTC,TRBV24-1,-,TRBJ2-7,many
CASSYSDRVEEAFF,TGTGCCAGCAGTTACTCCGACAGGGTCGAAGAAGCTTTCTTT,TRBV6-2/TRBV6-3,TRBD1,TRBJ1-1,many
CASSLDEWNYGYTF,TGTGCCAGCAGCTTAGATGAGTGGAACTATGGCTACACCTTC,TRBV7-2,-,TRBJ1-2,many
CASSEKANTDTQYF,TGTGCCAGCAGTGAGAAAGCGAACACAGATACGCAGTATTTT,TRBV2,-,TRBJ2-3,many
CASSPTGTEAFF,TGTGCCAGTAGTCCTACAGGGACTGAAGCTTTCTTT,TRBV19,-,TRBJ1-1,-
CAWSVEGAMNTEAFF,TGTGCCTGGAGTGTTGAGGGGGCGATGAACACTGAAGCTTTCTTT,TRBV30,TRBD1,TRBJ1-1,few
CASRQPDGLAGATVGELFF,TGTGCCAGTAGGCAACCAGACGGACTAGCGGGAGCGACCGTGGGGGAGCTGTTTTTT,TRBV19,TRBD2,TRBJ2-2,many
CASGQGGPNEQFF,TGTGCCAGCGGGCAGGGTGGGCCTAATGAGCAGTTCTTC,TRBV7-8,-,TRBJ2-1,many
CASSLVSGVSYEQYF,TGTGCCAGCAGCTTGGTTAGCGGGGTCTCCTACGAGCAGTACTTC,TRBV7-2,TRBD2,TRBJ2-7,-
CASLSEITDTQYF,TGTGCCAGCCTTAGTGAAATCACAGATACGCAGTATTTT,TRBV2,-,TRBJ2-3,few
CASSLGLERYFSGNTIYF,TGTGCCAGCAGCTTAGGGTTAGAGCGATACTTCTCTGGAAACACCATATATTTT,TRBV7-8,-,TRBJ1-3,few
CAWSGGRNTEAFF,TGTGCCTGGAGTGGAGGAAGGAACACTGAAGCTTTCTTT,TRBV30,-,TRBJ1-1,few
CAERGGASYEQYF,TGTGCCGAGAGGGGGGGCGCCTCCTACGAGCAGTACTTC,TRBV7-2,-,TRBJ2-7,many
CASSSAHGSSGETQYF,TGTGCCAGCAGCTCCGCTCATGGGTCGAGCGGAGAGACCCAGTACTTC,TRBV7-8,-,TRBJ2-5,-
CASSWGSNEQFF,TGTGCCAGCAGTTGGGGCTCGAATGAGCAGTTCTTC,TRBV27,-,TRBJ2-1,many
CASSSLSGGANEQFF,TGTGCCAGCAGCTCACTTAGCGGGGGGGCCAATGAGCAGTTCTTC,TRBV7-8,TRBD2,TRBJ2-1,many
CASSPSANTEAFF,TGTGCCAGCAGTCCATCAGCGAACACTGAAGCTTTCTTT,TRBV5-5,-,TRBJ1-1,many
CASSEFVQGATYGYTF,TGTGCCAGCAGTGAGTTTGTGCAGGGTGCGACCTATGGCTACACCTTC,TRBV6-1,-,TRBJ1-2,-
CASSENSVQRLAKNIQYF,TGTGCCAGCAGTGAGAACTCCGTCCAGAGACTAGCCAAAAACATTCAGTACTTC,TRBV2,-,TRBJ2-4,-